This entry lists 17 T cell receptor beta chains sequenced from one sample in a study of control samples from healthy donors and cancer patients. Data came from immunoSEQ multiplex PCR; TCRdb stores just in-frame clones and leaves some out. Among fewer than 50,000 clones listed, 85% to 95% were seen once. Material for sequencing was PBMCs. These receptors were obtained from a man aged 25-45 years with colorectal cancer.

The chain recombines TRBV30 with TRBJ1-2; 7 bases align to TRBD1. V lost 7 bases, J lost 5 bases, and 7 bases stayed unmatched. CDR3 size: 12 residues. In germline, CDR1 is GTSNPN, CDR2 SVGIG (reference sequence). The CDR3 DNA is TGTGCCTCTTCCCGGACAGGTTATGGCTACACCTTC. Protein sequence: CASSRTGYGYTF. The full variable domain, with the rest looked up from reference TRBV30 and TRBJ1-2, is SQTIHQWPATLVQPVGSPLSLECTVEGTSNPNLYWYRQAAGRGLQLLFYSVGIGQISSEVPQNLSASRPQDRQFILSSKKLLLSDSGFYLCASSRTGYGYTFGSGTRLTVV.

This CDR3 reads CSGSPGGHEQFF. CDR3 DNA sequence: TGCAGCGGGTCCCCGGGGGGCCATGAGCAGTTCTTC. This chain links TRBV29-1 with TRBJ2-1; tentative D call: TRBD2 (7 bases). Per the germline V gene, CDR1 is SQVTM and CDR2 is ANQGSEA. Trimming removed 7 bases at V and 8 bases at J, with 15 bases between. This CDR3 has 12 residues.

The rearrangement joins TRBV9 to TRBJ2-6, with D tentatively TRBD1 (5 bases). This CDR3 spans 15 amino acids. Trimming removed 3 bases at V and 2 bases at J, with 9 bases between. From germline, CDR1 is SGDLS and CDR2 YYNGEE. CDR3 residues: CASSATETGANVLTF. DNA of the CDR3: TGTGCCAGCAGCGCGACAGAAACTGGGGCCAACGTCCTGACTTTC.

The chain combines TRBV19 with TRBJ1-1, with 10 positions matching TRBD1. The trim removed 7 bases at V and 3 bases at J, leaving 2 bases unmatched. CDR1 and CDR2 (germline): LNHDA, SQIVND (reference sequence). The CDR3 loop spans 13 amino acids. This CDR3 is CASTGTGDTEAFF. The CDR3 DNA reads TGTGCCAGTACCGGGACAGGGGACACTGAAGCTTTCTTT.

The chain combines TRBV4-3 with TRBJ2-2, with 15 bases matching TRBD2. From germline, CDR1 is LGHNA and CDR2 YSLEER. V lost 3 bases, J lost 3 bases, and 5 bases stayed unmatched. This CDR3 has 18 residues. The CDR3 spells CASSHRTSGGADTGELFF. The CDR3 coding sequence is TGCGCCAGCAGCCACCGGACTAGCGGGGGGGCTGACACCGGGGAGCTGTTTTTT.

This clone was found once. V gene TRBV4-3 combines with J gene TRBJ2-2; 9 bases map to TRBD1. The CDR3 extends over 16 amino acids. V trimming: 3 bases; J trimming: 3 bases; junction bases outside the gene matches: 5. Germline lookup yields CDR1 LGHNA and CDR2 YSLEER. The CDR3 loop reads CASSQKTGGDTGELFF. In DNA, the CDR3 is TGCGCCAGCAGCCAGAAGACAGGGGGAGACACCGGGGAGCTGTTTTTT.

V usage is TRBV6-5 and J usage is TRBJ2-3; D not certain. Trimming pared 8 bases from V and 0 bases from J, leaving 6 bases between. This CDR3 spans 12 amino acids. The V gene's germline CDR1 is MNHEY and CDR2 SVGAGI. The chain's CDR3 is CASDQSTDTQYF. The CDR3 DNA is TGTGCCAGCGACCAAAGCACAGATACGCAGTATTTT.

J is TRBJ2-3 and V is TRBV11-3; the D gene is possibly TRBD2 (6 bases). The CDR3 is 16 residues long. CDR1 is SGHNT and CDR2 is YENEEA in the germline V gene. Trimming shortened V by 5 bases and J by 2 bases, and 17 bases separated the two germline ends. CDR3 sequence: CASSPRTTSDTDTQYF. Written as DNA, the CDR3 is TGTGCCAGCAGCCCCCGGACTACGAGCGACACAGATACGCAGTATTTT. Variable domain in full (rest from reference TRBV11-3 and TRBJ2-3): EAGVVQSPRYKIIEKKQPVAFWCNPISGHNTLYWYLQNLGQGPELLIRYENEEAVDDSQLPKDRFSAERLKGVDSTLKIQPAELGDSAVYLCASSPRTTSDTDTQYFGPGTRLTVL.

This clone was picked up a small number of times. The chain is built from TRBV7-9 and TRBJ1-2; D is unresolved. This CDR3 is 13 amino acids long. Trimming cost V 5 bases and J 4 bases, with 11 bases left between them. Germline CDR1 reads SEHNR; CDR2 reads FQNEAQ (reference sequence). The CDR3, as DNA: TGTGCCAGCAGCCTGGGAGGGATCTATGGCTACACCTTC. Amino acids: CASSLGGIYGYTF.

The gene calls are TRBV19 and TRBJ1-6; D gene unclear. Trimming stripped 0 bases from V and 14 bases from J, with 17 bases between. Germline CDR1 LNHDA, CDR2 SQIVND (reference sequence). The CDR3 contains 15 residues. The CDR3 loop is CASSIEPWVTEALHF. For the CDR3, the DNA is TGTGCCAGTAGTATAGAACCTTGGGTCACGGAGGCCCTCCACTTT.

J is TRBJ1-2 and V is TRBV3-1 (or the pseudogene TRBV3-2); D is ambiguous. The germline CDR1 and CDR2 sequences are LGHDT and YNNKEL (reference sequence). The CDR3 is 16 residues long. Trimming pared 1 base from V and 2 bases from J, leaving 14 bases between. The CDR3 reads CASSQGGGWWNYGYTF. In nucleotides, the CDR3 is TGTGCCAGCAGCCAAGGGGGAGGCTGGTGGAACTATGGCTACACCTTC.

This clone occurred once. The J gene is TRBJ1-1, the V gene TRBV9; D is possibly TRBD1 (5 bases). CDR1 and CDR2 (germline): SGDLS, YYNGEE. V was clipped by 4 bases and J by 5 bases, with 18 bases between them. The CDR3 length is 15 residues. Here the CDR3 reads CASSRYSGGATEAFF. In nucleotides, the CDR3 is TGTGCCAGCAGCCGTTATTCCGGGGGTGCAACTGAAGCTTTCTTT.

This chain connects TRBV25-1 to TRBJ1-4; the D is unclear. Germline assignment: CDR1 MGHDK and CDR2 SYGVNS. Trimming stripped 5 bases from V and 4 bases from J, with 8 bases between. There are 13 residues in the CDR3. CDR3 sequence: CASSIQINEKLFF. The CDR3 DNA is TGTGCCAGCAGTATACAGATTAATGAAAAACTGTTTTTT. Together with reference TRBV25-1 and TRBJ1-4, the CDR3 gives the full variable domain: EADIYQTPRYLVIGTGKKITLECSQTMGHDKMYWYQQDPGMELHLIHYSYGVNSTEKGDLSSESTVSRIRTEHFPLTLESARPSHTSQYLCASSIQINEKLFFGSGTQLSVL.

The rearrangement joins TRBV11-2 to TRBJ1-6; D not certain. Germline CDR1 reads SGHAT; CDR2 reads FQNNGV. This CDR3 has 14 amino acids. V gave up 1 base and J gave up 10 bases, with 11 bases separating them. In nucleotides, the CDR3 is TGTGCCAGCAGCTTAGGGGCAGGCGGCTCACCCCTCCACTTT. Encoded protein: CASSLGAGGSPLHF.

This sequence joins TRBV5-1 and TRBJ1-2; D gene unclear. The V end lost 0 bases, the J end lost 8 bases, and 20 bases lay between the germline ends. The CDR3 extends over 16 amino acids. CDR1 is SGHRS and CDR2 is YFSETQ in the germline V gene. The CDR3 region is CASSLGRLPLVGGYTF. The DNA for the CDR3 is TGCGCCAGCAGCTTGGGGAGACTCCCCCTAGTCGGAGGCTACACCTTC.

The genes are TRBV29-1 and TRBJ1-4; D may be TRBD1 (5 bases). Deletions cut 5 bases from V and 6 bases from J, with 13 bases between. The germline gives CDR1 SQVTM, CDR2 ANQGSEA. The CDR3 is 13 amino acids. The CDR3 nucleotides are TGCAGCGTTTTCAGGGCCGGGGATGAAAAACTGTTTTTT. Its translation is CSVFRAGDEKLFF.

The chain uses TRBV5-4 and TRBJ1-2, with 7 bases identical to TRBD1. Germline trimming cut 4 bases from V and 2 bases from J; bases unmatched to any gene: 5. Germline values: CDR1 SGHNT, CDR2 YYREEE (reference sequence). This CDR3 spans 14 amino acids. The CDR3, as DNA: TGTGCCAGCAGCCCACAGGGGCTGAACTATGGCTACACCTTC. Protein product: CASSPQGLNYGYTF. The variable domain in full, completed from reference TRBV5-4 and TRBJ1-2, reads ETGVTQSPTHLIKTRGQQVTLRCSSQSGHNTVSWYQQALGQGPQFIFQYYREEENGRGNFPPRFSGLQFPNYSSELNVNALELDDSALYLCASSPQGLNYGYTFGSGTRLTVV.